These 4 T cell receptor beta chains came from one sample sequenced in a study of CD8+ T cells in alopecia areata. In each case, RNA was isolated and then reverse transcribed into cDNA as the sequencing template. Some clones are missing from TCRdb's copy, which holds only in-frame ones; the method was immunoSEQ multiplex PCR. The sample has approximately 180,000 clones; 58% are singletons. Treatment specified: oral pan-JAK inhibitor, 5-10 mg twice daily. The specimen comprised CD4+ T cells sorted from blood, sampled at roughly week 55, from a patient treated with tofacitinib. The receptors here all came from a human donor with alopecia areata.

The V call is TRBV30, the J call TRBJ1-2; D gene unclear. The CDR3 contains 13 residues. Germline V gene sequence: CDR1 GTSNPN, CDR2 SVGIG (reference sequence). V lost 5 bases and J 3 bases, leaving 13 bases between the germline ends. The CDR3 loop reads CAWAHETYYGYTF. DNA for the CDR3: TGTGCCTGGGCGCACGAAACCTACTATGGCTACACCTTC.

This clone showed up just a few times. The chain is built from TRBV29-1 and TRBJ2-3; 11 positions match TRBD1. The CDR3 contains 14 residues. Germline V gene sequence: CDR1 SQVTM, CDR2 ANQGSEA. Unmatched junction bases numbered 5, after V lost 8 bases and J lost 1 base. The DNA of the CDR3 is TGCAGCACGGGACAGGGGGTCGGCACAGATACGCAGTATTTT. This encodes CSTGQGVGTDTQYF.

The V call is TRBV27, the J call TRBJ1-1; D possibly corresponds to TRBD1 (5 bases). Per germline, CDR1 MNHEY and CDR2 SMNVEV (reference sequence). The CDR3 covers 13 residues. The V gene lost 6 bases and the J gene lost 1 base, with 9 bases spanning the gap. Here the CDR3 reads CASRNGQNTEAFF. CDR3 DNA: TGTGCCAGCAGAAATGGACAGAACACTGAAGCTTTCTTT.

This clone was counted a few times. The chain's CDR3 is CASSIKGTDTQYF. In DNA, the CDR3 is TGTGCCAGTAGTATAAAAGGCACAGATACGCAGTATTTT. This chain links TRBV19 with TRBJ2-3; D gene ambiguous. Per germline, CDR1 LNHDA and CDR2 SQIVND (reference sequence). Trimming pared 2 bases from V and 1 base from J, leaving 4 bases between. CDR3 size: 13 residues. The variable domain in full, with the rest retrieved from reference TRBV19 and TRBJ2-3, is DGGITQSPKYLFRKEGQNVTLSCEQNLNHDAMYWYRQDPGQGLRLIYYSQIVNDFQKGDIAEGYSVSREKKESFPLTVTSAQKNPTAFYLCASSIKGTDTQYFGPGTRLTVL.